This TCR beta chain comes out of a study of T-cell memory formation after mild COVID-19. CDR3 length equals 16 residues. Germline V CDR1 and CDR2: MNHEY, SVGEGT. Trimming took off 4 bases at V and 0 bases at J, with 15 bases between the two ends. General observations from the study: From day 15 to 85, contracting clones were balanced between CD4 and CD8, whereas later expanders leaned toward CD4+. Mainly CM and EM harbored the contracting CD4+ clones; mainly EMRA harbored the CD8+ ones. SARS-CoV-2 specificity of second-wave clones peaking day 37 was unconfirmed.

5'RACE, which relied on constant-segment primers, yielded TCR alpha and TCR beta cDNA libraries carrying sample barcodes and UMIs. TCRdb used MiXCR to reprocess the 5' RACE reads, holding one entry per CDR3 protein. The table includes approximately 40,000 distinct CDR3 sequences, over 9.5% detected once. This clonotype was seen at least ten times. Its antigen is undetermined. The rearrangement uses TRBV6-2 or TRBV6-3 and TRBJ1-1; tentative D call: TRBD1 (5 bases). The sample comprised PBMCs or a T cell subset sorted from them (not recorded which). This TCR was sampled from a man younger than 30 who had mild COVID-19 (a few samples of this study predate the infection). Cell type and time point are not known. The CDR3 nucleotides read TGTGCCAGCAGTTCGGGACGGCAGGCCGTGAACACTGAAGCTTTCTTT. Its translation: CASSSGRQAVNTEAFF.